Given below is one T cell receptor beta chain in context. A junction boundary mismatches the germline segment, possibly from a read error. This sample is part of a study of blood T cells in healthy people across ages. Together with a sample-barcoded 5' primer, a J-beta primer mix was included in a second PCR lasting about 7 to 11 cycles. TCRdb reprocessed the 5' RACE reads with MiXCR, giving one entry per CDR3 protein. This table has around 1,600,000 distinct CDR3 sequences, 35% to 45% appearing once. Germline CDR1 is MDHEN and CDR2 is SYDVKM. CDR3 length equals 12 residues. Each donor had 8 to 10 milliliters of peripheral blood drawn. Each sample gave at least 6.5 million isolated PBMCs.

This sequence joins TRBV28 and TRBJ2-1, with D unclear. The sequence was collected from a woman younger than 30 in good health. The sequencing sample was made of blood. The chain's CDR3 is CAGSFYYNEQFF. CDR3 coding DNA: TGTGCCGGCAGTTTCTACTACAATGAGCAGTTCTTC.